The sequence of this TCR beta chain was determined in a study of neurological immune-mediated disorders. Overall study findings and caveats: HTLV-1-associated myelopathy had the most TCR clonal expansion, whereas multiple sclerosis had the least (lower than in healthy controls).

TCRdb redid the calling of the 5' RACE reads with MiXCR, one entry per CDR3 protein. This table holds 54,000 or so distinct CDR3 sequences, approximately 3.9% found once. This clonotype was seen more than once but under ten times. The target antigen is unknown. Trimming removed 2 bases at V and 5 bases at J, with 3 bases between. CDR3 length equals 11 residues. Germline values: CDR1 MNHEY, CDR2 SVGEGT. The sequenced sample consisted of PBMCs. The source is a man between 60 and 75 years old with multiple sclerosis. This rearrangement joins TRBV6-2 or TRBV6-3 to TRBJ2-5; D unresolved. CDR3 DNA sequence: TGTGCCAGCAGTTACGCCGAGACCCAGTACTTC. This encodes CASSYAETQYF.